The source of this T cell receptor (beta chain) is a study of shared clonotypes between healthy human individuals (dated by TCRdb to the early 2020s). About the investigation overall: The cohort included three men and a couple of women between 18 and 49 years of age. Between about 0.94 and 8.9 billion PBMCs per donor were obtained by leukapheresis. Libraries were prepared and TCR repertoires were sequenced by different laboratories using diverse techniques, in order to increase sequencing depth and limit assay-specific biases. For each donor, CD4 naive and CD4 memory were each given three plates, CD8 naive was given two plates, and CD8 memory was given one plate. The study deeply sequenced blood TCR repertoires of several healthy adults to estimate repertoire size and the extent of clonotype sharing between individuals. What the research found in general, with its limitations: Compared with non-shared clonotypes, the clonotypes found in all four sorted-subset donors had higher generation probabilities. Based on pairwise subsampling, the degree of clonotype sharing among donors was expected to be affected by sequencing depth. Sharing across several donors was observed for about 4.8% of naive CD4, 3% to 3.5% of naive CD8, 2.3% of memory CD4, and less than 0.45% of memory CD8 clonotypes. Rarefaction of sorted-subset datasets indicated incomplete sequencing despite the large sequencing depth. The small number of donors limited the genetic and exposure-history diversity represented. Sampling was limited to blood, and TCR repertoires in tissue likely differ from TCR repertoires in blood. Naive subsets generally had larger estimated clonotype richness than memory subsets.

V is cut by 0 bases and J by 4 bases, and the space between the germline ends is 10 bases. The germline V gene yields SGHDT for CDR1 and YYEEEE for CDR2. The CDR3, cysteine through phenylalanine, is 14 amino acids long. Here the CDR3 DNA is all that survives: 42 bases in frame from base 1. Details on this clone: There is no known antigen for this receptor. Base quality data are lacking; no much larger clone is found one base away.

The donors were healthy, HIV-negative adults who had no recently reported acute infections or vaccinations. Every donor was a Caucasian adult residing in Nashville, Tennessee, USA. CD4+ T cells were enriched by magnetic negative selection; naive cells were then positively selected on CD45RA, and the negative fraction formed the memory subset. Blood was obtained by leukapheresis, after which PBMCs were separated by Ficoll-Histopaque density gradient centrifugation and cryopreserved in liquid nitrogen vapor phase. Purity and quantity of every magnetically sorted T cell population were checked by analytical flow cytometry. Genomic DNA was isolated from each sorted fraction and quantified by UV absorbance on a Nanodrop 2000c. Using the deep immunoSEQ assay, TCR CDR3 regions were amplified from genomic DNA by multiplex PCR. Extracted genomic DNA from each cell subset was spread evenly across all wells of several immunoSEQ 96-well plates, with each plate serving as a replicate. Each replicate PCR for sorted subsets received about 200 ng genomic DNA, equal to around 32,000 T cell genomes. Purified libraries were quantified with a Qubit 3.0 fluorometer, sized on a Bioanalyzer 2100, and re-quantified with the KAPA Library Quantification kit. Every immunoSEQ 96-well plate was sequenced on a separate single-read 150-cycle Illumina NextSeq 550 flow cell. Per the original workflow: The immunoSEQ output contained only junctional sequences without quality scores, so filtering could not match that applied to full-length reads. To assign V/J genes and CDR3, sequences were annotated against IMGT germline references using PyIR, a Python wrapper for IgBLAST v1.9. Reads with weak V/J assignments (E-value above 1e-6), missing CDR3, stop codons, out-of-frame junctions, or ambiguous translated residues were removed. V3J clonotypes were defined as sequences sharing the same inferred V gene, J gene, and CDR3 amino acid sequence. Percentage overlap between repertoires was computed as shared unique clonotypes divided by the size of the smaller repertoire. Repertoire richness was assessed with RTK rarefaction, the Chao1 estimator, and Recon v2.1 estimates of unobserved clonotypes. For all TCRbeta clonotypes obtained by the gDNA method from a handful of donors, generation probabilities were computed with OLGA. TCRdb holds this immuneACCESS table with in-frame rearrangements only. Some clones are missing; in checked studies, unresolved V genes explain under half, and the rest has no known cause. The V and J calls and the clone size are those of that table, but D and trimming were determined from the DNA. Present in this sample are around 1.4 million clones, roughly 98.5% of which were seen just once. Of the sample, 0.36% falls within the top ten clones.

The sequence links TRBV5-6 to TRBJ1-1, and possibly TRBD1, on 6 matching bases. Sample: naive CD4+ T cells sorted from blood. The sample's cell subset or site, from its label and the paper: CD45RA+ positively selected. The TCR originated in a young man in good health. DNA sequence: TGTGCCAGCAGCTTGGACAGGGCCCGCACTGAAGCTTTCTTT. This yields the protein CASSLDRARTEAFF.